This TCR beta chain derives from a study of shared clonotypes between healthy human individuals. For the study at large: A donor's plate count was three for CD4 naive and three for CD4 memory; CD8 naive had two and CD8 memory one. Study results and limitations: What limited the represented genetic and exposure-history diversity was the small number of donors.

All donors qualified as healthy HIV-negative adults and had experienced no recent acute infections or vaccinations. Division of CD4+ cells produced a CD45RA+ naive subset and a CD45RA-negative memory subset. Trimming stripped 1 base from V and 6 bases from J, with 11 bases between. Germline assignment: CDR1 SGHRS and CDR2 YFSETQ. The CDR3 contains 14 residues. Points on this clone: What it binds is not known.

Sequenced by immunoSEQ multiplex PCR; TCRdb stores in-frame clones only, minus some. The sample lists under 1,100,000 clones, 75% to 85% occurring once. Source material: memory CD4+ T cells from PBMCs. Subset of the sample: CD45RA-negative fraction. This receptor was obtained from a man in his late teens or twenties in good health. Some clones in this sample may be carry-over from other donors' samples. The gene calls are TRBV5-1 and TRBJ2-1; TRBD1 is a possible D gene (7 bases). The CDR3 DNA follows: TGCGCCAGCAGCTTGAACAGGGGAGGCAATGAGCAGTTCTTC. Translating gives CASSLNRGGNEQFF.